This is a list of T cell receptor beta chains from one sample in a study of cytomegalovirus exposure and HLA in healthy donors. Generated by immunoSEQ multiplex PCR, the TCRdb table keeps only in-frame clones and is missing some. The repertoire has under 95,000 clones, around three quarters of them found once; the top ten carry approximately 1%. Sequences were obtained from PBMCs. These receptors all come from a male donor in good health and CMV-seronegative. The CDR3 runs from the conserved cysteine through the conserved F or W. A D gene is named only where the DNA matches it firmly. Clone sizes are given selectively: once, few, many, or a class where the clone is expanded.

few	TRBV27	TRBD1	TRBJ2-6	CASSQDRGQAGANVLTF	TGTGCCAGCAGCCAAGACAGGGGGCAAGCTGGGGCCAACGTCCTGACTTTC
.	TRBV12-5	.	TRBJ1-6	CAIPRVSNSPLHF	TGTGCTATACCCCGGGTCTCGAATTCACCCCTCCACTTT
.	TRBV4-2	TRBD2	TRBJ2-3	CASSQGTLAGGRDTQYF	TGTGCCAGCAGCCAAGGTACACTAGCGGGAGGGAGAGATACGCAGTATTTT
.	TRBV7-9	.	TRBJ1-2	CASSPTQGNGYTF	TGTGCCAGCAGCCCGACCCAGGGGAATGGCTACACCTTC
.	TRBV2	.	TRBJ1-5	CASSDRGVQPQHF	TGTGCCAGCAGTGACCGTGGAGTTCAGCCCCAGCATTTT
.	TRBV7-2	.	TRBJ1-4	CASSLAGLTNEKLFF	TGTGCCAGCAGCCTTGCAGGGTTAACTAATGAAAAACTGTTTTTT
once	TRBV5-1	TRBD1	TRBJ2-5	CASSFGQGSGETQYF	TGCGCCAGCAGCTTCGGACAGGGTTCCGGGGAGACCCAGTACTTC
.	TRBV5-1	TRBD1	TRBJ2-3	CASSFRQGSDTQYF	TGCGCCAGCAGCTTCCGACAGGGATCAGATACGCAGTATTTT
.	TRBV25-1	TRBD1	TRBJ2-1	CAASGTGNNEQFF	TGTGCCGCCTCCGGGACAGGCAACAATGAGCAGTTCTTC
.	TRBV28	.	TRBJ2-5	CASSLQGRETQYF	TGTGCCAGCAGTCTCCAGGGCCGGGAGACCCAGTACTTC
.	TRBV15	TRBD1	TRBJ2-7	CATSRARQGPYEQYF	TGTGCCACCAGCAGAGCAAGACAGGGGCCCTACGAGCAGTACTTC
.	TRBV28	TRBD1	TRBJ1-3	CASSTTGAGNTIYF	TGTGCCAGCAGTACGACAGGGGCTGGAAACACCATATATTTT
.	TRBV6-1	TRBD1	TRBJ2-5	CASIPWTGLTETQYF	TGTGCCAGCATCCCTTGGACAGGGCTTACTGAGACCCAGTACTTC
.	TRBV5-1	.	TRBJ1-1	CASSPAGGPRDTEAFF	TGCGCCAGCAGCCCGGCGGGGGGCCCAAGGGACACTGAAGCTTTCTTT
once	TRBV27	.	TRBJ1-1	CASSWDWNTEAFF	TGTGCCAGCAGTTGGGACTGGAACACTGAAGCTTTCTTT
.	TRBV10-3	TRBD2	TRBJ2-2	CAISEGLAGDSGELFF	TGTGCCATCAGTGAGGGACTAGCTGGTGATTCCGGGGAGCTGTTTTTT
.	TRBV10-3	TRBD1	TRBJ2-3	CAIRAGGTGTDTQYF	TGTGCCATCAGGGCAGGGGGAACTGGCACAGATACGCAGTATTTT
.	TRBV7-2	TRBD1	TRBJ2-3	CASSSHLGTGVTDTQYF	TGTGCCAGCAGCTCCCACCTCGGGACAGGGGTCACAGATACGCAGTATTTT
.	TRBV5-1	.	TRBJ1-1	CASSLGGGMNTEAFF	TGCGCCAGCAGCTTGGGCGGGGGGATGAACACTGAAGCTTTCTTT
once	TRBV27	.	TRBJ1-2	CASSAGPSTNYGYTF	TGTGCCAGCTCGGCGGGGCCCTCCACTAACTATGGCTACACCTTC
.	TRBV7-2	.	TRBJ2-5	CASSLSFQGQETQYF	TGTGCCAGCAGCTTAAGTTTCCAGGGACAAGAGACCCAGTACTTC
.	TRBV4-2	TRBD2	TRBJ2-5	CASSQKWGGETQYF	TGTGCCAGCAGCCAAAAGTGGGGGGGAGAGACCCAGTACTTC
once	TRBV5-1	.	TRBJ2-3	CASSPGQFTDTQYF	TGCGCCAGCAGCCCGGGACAATTCACAGATACGCAGTATTTT
.	TRBV19	.	TRBJ2-1	CASSISVTGEQFF	TGTGCCAGTAGCATTAGTGTGACAGGTGAGCAGTTCTTC
.	TRBV5-1	.	TRBJ1-1	CASSFQGNTEAFF	TGCGCCAGCAGCTTTCAGGGGAACACTGAAGCTTTCTTT
few	TRBV11-2	.	TRBJ1-5	CASSLEPGQPQHF	TGTGCCAGCAGCTTAGAGCCGGGTCAGCCCCAGCATTTT
.	TRBV6-6	TRBD2	TRBJ2-3	CASSGLAVDTQYF	TGTGCCAGTTCGGGACTAGCGGTAGATACGCAGTATTTT
.	TRBV29-1	TRBD1	TRBJ2-5	CSSLDRGQRGETQYF	TGCAGCTCCCTCGACAGGGGTCAACGTGGGGAGACCCAGTACTTC
.	TRBV5-1	TRBD1	TRBJ2-2	CASQTGQGIAGELFF	TGCGCCAGCCAAACGGGACAGGGGATTGCCGGGGAGCTGTTTTTT
.	TRBV15	.	TRBJ1-3	CATSIPRGTIYF	TGTGCCACCAGCATCCCGCGCGGCACCATATATTTT
.	TRBV7-8	.	TRBJ1-1	CASSLTLNTEAFF	TGTGCCAGCAGCTTAACATTGAACACTGAAGCTTTCTTT
few	TRBV30	.	TRBJ1-6	CAWTSGFNSPLHF	TGTGCCTGGACGTCGGGTTTTAATTCACCCCTCCACTTT
.	TRBV5-1	.	TRBJ2-3	CASGRTNLASTDTQYF	TGCGCCAGCGGAAGGACTAATCTAGCGAGCACAGATACGCAGTATTTT
.	TRBV7-8	.	TRBJ2-1	CASSPLTLSYNEQFF	TGTGCCAGCAGCCCCCTGACTCTCTCCTACAATGAGCAGTTCTTC
.	TRBV28	.	TRBJ2-5	CASTLEETQYF	TGTGCCAGCACTCTTGAAGAGACCCAGTACTTC
once	TRBV19	.	TRBJ1-5	CASSKGGTSQPQHF	TGTGCCAGTAGTAAAGGGGGAACTAGTCAGCCCCAGCATTTT
.	TRBV7-2	TRBD1	TRBJ2-5	CASSLDRAGQETQYF	TGTGCCAGCAGCCTCGACAGGGCTGGGCAAGAGACCCAGTACTTC
.	TRBV5-4	TRBD2	TRBJ2-5	CASSFAGGVGETQYF	TGTGCCAGCAGCTTCGCGGGGGGGGTGGGGGAGACCCAGTACTTC
.	TRBV28	TRBD1	TRBJ2-2	CASTSPGTGEVGELFF	TGTGCCAGCACTTCACCCGGGACAGGGGAGGTCGGGGAGCTGTTTTTT
.	TRBV30	.	TRBJ2-7	CAWTREGYEQYF	TGTGCCTGGACCCGAGAGGGCTACGAGCAGTACTTC
.	TRBV7-8	TRBD2	TRBJ2-7	CASSAWTSGTYEQYF	TGTGCCAGCAGCGCTTGGACTAGCGGAACCTACGAGCAGTACTTC
few	TRBV7-8	TRBD1	TRBJ1-1	CASSLAGTGVNTEAFF	TGTGCCAGCAGCTTAGCGGGGACAGGGGTGAACACTGAAGCTTTCTTT
few	TRBV4-3	TRBD2	TRBJ2-5	CASSQDTSGGETQYF	TGCGCCAGCAGCCAAGACACTAGCGGGGGAGAGACCCAGTACTTC
few	TRBV7-6	TRBD2	TRBJ2-1	CASSLAGLPFNEQFF	TGTGCCAGCAGCTTAGCGGGACTACCGTTCAATGAGCAGTTCTTC
.	TRBV2	TRBD2	TRBJ2-5	CASDGGSRQTQYF	TGTGCCAGCGACGGGGGGTCGAGGCAGACCCAGTACTTC
.	TRBV6-1	TRBD1	TRBJ1-2	CASSAPLTGGSFYGYTF	TGTGCCAGCAGTGCGCCCCTTACAGGGGGAAGTTTCTATGGCTACACCTTC
.	TRBV5-1	TRBD1	TRBJ1-6	CASQLRQGPNSPLHF	TGCGCCAGCCAACTTAGACAGGGTCCTAATTCACCCCTCCACTTT
.	TRBV5-1	TRBD1	TRBJ1-1	CASSLGDLTGGHTEAFF	TGCGCCAGCAGCTTGGGAGATTTGACAGGGGGCCACACTGAAGCTTTCTTT
.	TRBV13	.	TRBJ1-1	CASSSREKGRFTEAFF	TGTGCCAGCAGCTCTCGCGAAAAGGGGCGTTTCACTGAAGCTTTCTTT
.	TRBV9	.	TRBJ2-3	CASSVQTYTDTQYF	TGTGCCAGCAGCGTACAGACTTACACAGATACGCAGTATTTT
.	TRBV2	TRBD2	TRBJ2-3	CASTPGDYTDTQYF	TGTGCCAGCACCCCCGGGGACTACACAGATACGCAGTATTTT
once	TRBV14	TRBD1	TRBJ2-4	CASSQGQGLGKNIQYF	TGTGCCAGCAGCCAAGGACAGGGGTTAGGCAAAAACATTCAGTACTTC